Below, 23 T cell receptor beta chains from the same sample are listed, as sequenced in a study of T cell responses to AZD1222 COVID-19 vaccine (dated by TCRdb to about 2021). The time point label on this specimen signifies: about 28 days (+/-7) after the second vaccine dose. Library construction relied on the immunoSEQ multiplex PCR assay. Drawn from immuneACCESS, this table holds only the in-frame rearrangements with V and J called that TCRdb kept. Clones are partly lost; checked studies trace under half to an unresolved V gene and leave the rest unexplained. Across this sample there are roughly 170,000 clones, with 94% seen only once. The leading ten clones occupy about 1.5% of the sample. The specimen comprised peripheral blood, sampled 28 days after the second AZD1222 dose. These receptor sequences come from an adult who received the AZD1222 COVID-19 vaccine.

CDR3 amino acids: CASRDPGRSGNTIYF. CDR3 nucleotides: TGTGCTAGTCGTGACCCAGGGCGCTCTGGAAACACCATATATTTT. The chain has TRBV12-5 and TRBJ1-3; possible D gene TRBD1, 5 bases. V gave up 8 bases and J gave up 0 bases, with 14 bases separating them. The CDR3 totals 15 residues. Germline assignment: CDR1 LGHNT and CDR2 FRNRAP.

The rearrangement links TRBV11-2 to TRBJ2-2, with D perhaps matching TRBD2 (5 bases). The ends were cut back, 2 bases at V and 7 bases at J, with 11 bases in the middle. This CDR3 comprises 14 residues. The germline V gene encodes CDR1 SGHAT and CDR2 FQNNGV. CDR3 region: CASSLSGVSGELFF. The CDR3 DNA sequence: TGTGCCAGCAGCTTATCCGGGGTTAGCGGGGAGCTGTTTTTT.

The J gene is TRBJ1-2, the V gene TRBV19; unclear D gene. The CDR3 contains 13 residues. Trimming removed 9 bases at V and 7 bases at J, with 18 bases between. CDR1 is LNHDA, CDR2 SQIVND, per germline (reference sequence). In DNA, the CDR3 is TGTGCCAGCTCGGACGGAGTATTGGTTGGCTACACCTTC. Encoded protein: CASSDGVLVGYTF.

This chain connects TRBV5-1 to TRBJ2-7; 11 nucleotides align to TRBD2. CDR3 length: 14 residues. The J segment lost 3 bases and the V segment lost 3 bases, leaving 2 bases of the junction unmatched. Germline V lookup: CDR1 SGHRS, CDR2 YFSETQ. The CDR3 protein is CASSSLAGDYEQYF. CDR3 sequence (DNA): TGCGCCAGCAGCTCACTAGCGGGGGACTACGAGCAGTACTTC.

Points on this clone: A junction end diverges from the germline sequence, so it may reflect a read error. The chain joins TRBV19 to TRBJ1-5, with a weak D call TRBD1 (5 bases). The CDR3 consists of 17 residues. From germline, CDR1 is LNHDA and CDR2 SQIVND (reference sequence). The DNA of the CDR3 is TGTGCCAGTAGTCCCCTTTGGGTGGGGCTTACCTCTACGGGTTTAGACTTT. Its protein is CASSPLWVGLTSTGLDF. The full variable domain, in which reference TRBV19 and TRBJ1-5 provide the parts outside the CDR3, is DGGITQSPKYLFRKEGQNVTLSCEQNLNHDAMYWYRQDPGQGLRLIYYSQIVNDFQKGDIAEGYSVSREKKESFPLTVTSAQKNPTAFYLCASSPLWVGLTSTGLDFGDGTRLSIL.

V gene TRBV10-1 combines with J gene TRBJ2-1, with 9 bases matching TRBD1. V dropped 5 bases and J dropped 9; count of bases not matched to a gene: 8. The germline V gene encodes CDR1 WNHNN and CDR2 SYGVQD (reference sequence). This CDR3 has 14 amino acids. CDR3 sequence reads: CASSRDRVLGEQFF. CDR3 DNA: TGCGCCAGCAGTCGGGACAGGGTGCTAGGTGAGCAGTTCTTC.

The CDR3 bases are TGTGCCAGCAGCTTTCGGGGCGCGGGCACTGAAGCTTTCTTT. It yields the protein CASSFRGAGTEAFF. The chain couples TRBV5-4 to TRBJ1-1, with D perhaps matching TRBD1 (5 bases). The CDR3 has 14 residues. V dropped 2 bases and J dropped 4 bases, with 12 bases sitting between them. The germline V gene encodes CDR1 SGHNT and CDR2 YYREEE (reference sequence).

This sequence joins TRBV5-1 and TRBJ2-1; D is unclear. CDR1 is SGHRS and CDR2 is YFSETQ in the germline V gene. Deletions cut 2 bases from V and 8 bases from J, with 8 bases between. The CDR3 contains 12 residues. CDR3 bases: TGCGCCAGCAGCTTCGCTCCCGATGAGCAGTTCTTC. This codes for CASSFAPDEQFF. Full variable domain (outside the CDR3, taken from reference TRBV5-1 and TRBJ2-1): KAGVTQTPRYLIKTRGQQVTLSCSPISGHRSVSWYQQTPGQGLQFLFEYFSETQRNKGNFPGRFSGRQFSNSRSEMNVSTLELGDSALYLCASSFAPDEQFFGPGTRLTVL.

This chain links TRBV27 with TRBJ2-3, with D tentatively TRBD2 (6 bases). This CDR3 region has 15 residues. V lost 5 bases to trimming and J lost 1 base, with 13 bases between them. Germline-derived CDR1 and CDR2 are MNHEY and SMNVEV (reference sequence). In DNA form, the CDR3 reads TGTGCCAGCAGTGCGGAGGGTCTGGGCACAGATACGCAGTATTTT. Its protein product is CASSAEGLGTDTQYF.

The rearrangement uses TRBV7-2 and TRBJ1-2; D uncertain. This CDR3 contains 14 residues. Germline CDR1 SGHTA, CDR2 FQGNSA. V was trimmed by 0 bases and J by 3 bases, leaving 8 bases between them. The CDR3 reads CASSLAGPDYGYTF. DNA of the CDR3: TGTGCCAGCAGCTTAGCGGGTCCGGACTATGGCTACACCTTC. Together with reference TRBV7-2 and TRBJ1-2, the CDR3 gives the full variable domain: GAGVSQSPSNKVTEKGKDVELRCDPISGHTALYWYRQSLGQGLEFLIYFQGNSAPDKSGLPSDRFSAERTGGSVSTLTIQRTQQEDSAVYLCASSLAGPDYGYTFGSGTRLTVV.

The chain is built from TRBV5-1 and TRBJ1-1; D uncertain. V lost 4 bases, J lost 0 bases, and 10 bases lay in between. In germline, CDR1 is SGHRS, CDR2 YFSETQ. The CDR3 has 14 residues. The CDR3 here is CASSLQTVNTEAFF. The CDR3 nucleotides are TGCGCCAGCAGCCTTCAAACAGTGAACACTGAAGCTTTCTTT.

The CDR3 DNA reads as TGTGCCAGCAGCCAAGACAGGGGGTATGGCTACACCTTC. Protein product: CASSQDRGYGYTF. The chain couples TRBV14 to TRBJ1-2; 7 nucleotides match TRBD1. The CDR3 spans 13 residues. Germline V CDR1 and CDR2: SGHDN, FVKESK. The J segment lost 5 bases and the V segment lost 0 bases, leaving 0 bases of the junction unmatched.

The J gene is TRBJ2-7, the V gene TRBV12-3 or TRBV12-4, with D possibly being TRBD2 (6 bases). V was clipped by 8 bases and J by 3 bases, with 14 bases between them. The CDR3 totals 13 residues. CDR3: CASGLGGDYEQYF. CDR3 nucleotides: TGTGCCAGCGGGCTGGGGGGAGACTACGAGCAGTACTTC.

This clone turned up a few times. J is TRBJ1-5 and V is TRBV15; possibly TRBD1 for D (5 bases). Trimming shortened V by 0 bases and J by 5 bases, and 11 bases separated the two germline ends. The CDR3 consists of 15 residues. Germline CDR1 and CDR2: LNHNV and YYDKDF (reference sequence). The CDR3 nucleotides are TGTGCCACCAGCAGAGATTGGCGGGGGGATCAGCCCCAGCATTTT. As protein: CATSRDWRGDQPQHF.

The V call is TRBV19, the J call TRBJ1-5; D is ambiguous. The V gene's germline CDR1 is LNHDA and CDR2 SQIVND (reference sequence). This CDR3 is built from 15 residues. V was cut by 2 bases and J by 0 bases, with 8 bases left in between. The CDR3 loop reads CASSIQIYSNQPQHF. The CDR3, as DNA: TGTGCCAGTAGTATACAAATTTATAGCAATCAGCCCCAGCATTTT.

Details on this clone: The same CDR3 also results from other DNA sequences found in this sample. This chain links TRBV18 with TRBJ1-2; 9 bases are shared with TRBD1. Looked up from germline, CDR1 is KGHSH and CDR2 is LQKENI. The V segment lost 0 bases and the J segment 5 bases; nucleotides outside the gene matches: 1. This CDR3 region has 14 residues. CDR3 in amino acids: CASSPPGQGYGYTF. The CDR3 DNA follows: TGTGCCAGCTCACCACCAGGACAGGGGTATGGCTACACCTTC.

The sample holds one count of this clone. This chain links TRBV5-1 with TRBJ2-3; 8 positions agree with TRBD2. In germline, CDR1 is SGHRS, CDR2 YFSETQ. This CDR3 has 15 residues. V gave up 0 bases and J gave up 2 bases; unmatched junction bases: 2. CDR3 nucleotides: TGCGCCAGCAGCTTGGAAGCGGGGGACACAGATACGCAGTATTTT. This gives the protein CASSLEAGDTDTQYF.

This chain uses TRBV3-1 (or the pseudogene TRBV3-2) with TRBJ1-6, with D tentatively TRBD1 (5 bases). Germline lookup yields CDR1 LGHDT and CDR2 YNNKEL (reference sequence). V lost 6 bases to trimming and J lost 10 bases, with 13 bases between them. The CDR3 is made up of 13 amino acids. The CDR3 is CASSSPYRSPLHF. The CDR3 DNA reads TGTGCCAGCAGTTCTCCTTACAGGTCACCCCTCCACTTT.

V gene TRBV21-1 combines with J gene TRBJ2-1. TRBV21-1 is reported as a pseudogene. This CDR3 comprises 13 residues. CDR3 protein: CASSLRIYNEQFF. The CDR3 nucleotides are TGTGCCAGCAGCCTTCGGATTTACAATGAGCAGTTCTTC.

Note on this clone: A read error may account for a junction end that differs from germline. This sequence joins TRBV6-1 and TRBJ1-1; D remains ambiguous. CDR3 size: 19 residues. Germline CDR1 is MNHNS and CDR2 is SASEGT. The CDR3 DNA follows: TGTGCCAGCAGTGAAAGGTGGGCAGGCGATTATAATAAGAACGCTGAAGCTTTCTTT. It translates to CASSERWAGDYNKNAEAFF.

The gene calls are TRBV6-1 and TRBJ2-7; 12 nucleotides agree with TRBD1. CDR1 is MNHNS, CDR2 SASEGT, per germline. The CDR3 loop spans 16 amino acids. The ends lost 2 bases at V and 7 bases at J; junction bases unmatched: 9. CDR3 in amino acids: CASSEMWGQGALEQYF. The CDR3 DNA is TGTGCCAGCAGTGAAATGTGGGGACAGGGGGCCTTGGAGCAGTACTTC.

The rearrangement links TRBV10-3 to TRBJ1-1; 8 positions match TRBD1. This CDR3 is built from 15 residues. Germline trimming cut 0 bases from V and 6 bases from J; bases unmatched to any gene: 6. Germline CDR1 is ENHRY and CDR2 is SYGVKD. The CDR3, as DNA: TGTGCCATCAGTGAGTCTAGACAGGGGAGCGCTGAAGCTTTCTTT. This gives the protein CAISESRQGSAEAFF.

This sequence joins TRBV3-1 (or the pseudogene TRBV3-2) and TRBJ1-2; no reliable D call. The germline CDR1 and CDR2 sequences are LGHDT and YNNKEL (reference sequence). The V end lost 2 bases, the J end lost 2 bases, and 12 bases lay between the germline ends. The CDR3 loop spans 15 amino acids. The CDR3 DNA is TGTGCCAGCAGCCAATGGGCTGCGCTAAACTATGGCTACACCTTC. Protein sequence: CASSQWAALNYGYTF.